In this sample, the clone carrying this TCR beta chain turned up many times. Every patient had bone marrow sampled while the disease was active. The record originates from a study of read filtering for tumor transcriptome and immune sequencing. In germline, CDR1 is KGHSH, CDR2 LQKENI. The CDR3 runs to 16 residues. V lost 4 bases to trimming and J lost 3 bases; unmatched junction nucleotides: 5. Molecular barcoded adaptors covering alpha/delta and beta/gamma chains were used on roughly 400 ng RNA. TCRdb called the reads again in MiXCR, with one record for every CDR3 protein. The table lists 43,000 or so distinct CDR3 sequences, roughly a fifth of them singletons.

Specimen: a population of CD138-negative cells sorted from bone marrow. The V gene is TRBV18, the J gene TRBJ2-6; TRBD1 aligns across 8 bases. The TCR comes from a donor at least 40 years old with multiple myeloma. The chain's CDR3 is CASSRRQGSGANVLTF. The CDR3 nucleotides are TGTGCCAGCTCACGTCGACAGGGGAGTGGGGCCAACGTCCTGACTTTC.